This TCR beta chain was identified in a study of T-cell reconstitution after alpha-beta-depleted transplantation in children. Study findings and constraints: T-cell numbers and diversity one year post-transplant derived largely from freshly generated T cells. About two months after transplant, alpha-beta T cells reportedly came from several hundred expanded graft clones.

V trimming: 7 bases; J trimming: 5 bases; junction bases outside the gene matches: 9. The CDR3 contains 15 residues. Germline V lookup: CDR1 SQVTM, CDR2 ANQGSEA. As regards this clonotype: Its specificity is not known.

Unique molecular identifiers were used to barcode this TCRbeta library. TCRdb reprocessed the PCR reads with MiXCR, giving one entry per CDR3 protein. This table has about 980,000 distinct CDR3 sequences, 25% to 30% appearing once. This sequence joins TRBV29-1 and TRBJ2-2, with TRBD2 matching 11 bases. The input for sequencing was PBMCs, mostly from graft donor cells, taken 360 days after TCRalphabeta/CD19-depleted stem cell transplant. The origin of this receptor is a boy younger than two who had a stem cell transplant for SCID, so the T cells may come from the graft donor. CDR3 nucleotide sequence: TGCAGCGGCCGTCTAGCGGGGGGACATACCGGGGAGCTGTTTTTT. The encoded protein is CSGRLAGGHTGELFF.